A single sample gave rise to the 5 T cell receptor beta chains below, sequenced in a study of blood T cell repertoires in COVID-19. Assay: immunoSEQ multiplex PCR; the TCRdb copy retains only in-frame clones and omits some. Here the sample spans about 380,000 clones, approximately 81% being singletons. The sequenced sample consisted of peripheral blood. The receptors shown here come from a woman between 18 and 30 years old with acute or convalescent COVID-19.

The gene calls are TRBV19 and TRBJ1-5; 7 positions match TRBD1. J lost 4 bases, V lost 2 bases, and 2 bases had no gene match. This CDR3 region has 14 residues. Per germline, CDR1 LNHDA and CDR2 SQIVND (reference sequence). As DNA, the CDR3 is TGTGCCAGTAGTATACAGGGGGGTAATCAGCCCCAGCATTTT. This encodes CASSIQGGNQPQHF.

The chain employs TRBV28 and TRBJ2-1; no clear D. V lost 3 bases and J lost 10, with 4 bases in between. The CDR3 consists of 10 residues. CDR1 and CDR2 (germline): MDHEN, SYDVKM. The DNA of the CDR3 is TGTGCCAGCAGTTTCAAAGAGCAGTTCTTC. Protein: CASSFKEQFF.

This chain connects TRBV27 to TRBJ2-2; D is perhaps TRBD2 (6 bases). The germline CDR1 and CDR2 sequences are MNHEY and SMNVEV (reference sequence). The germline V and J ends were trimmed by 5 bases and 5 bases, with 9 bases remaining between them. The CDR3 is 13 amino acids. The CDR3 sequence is CASSLTRTGELFF. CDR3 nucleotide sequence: TGTGCCAGCAGTCTGACTAGAACCGGGGAGCTGTTTTTT.

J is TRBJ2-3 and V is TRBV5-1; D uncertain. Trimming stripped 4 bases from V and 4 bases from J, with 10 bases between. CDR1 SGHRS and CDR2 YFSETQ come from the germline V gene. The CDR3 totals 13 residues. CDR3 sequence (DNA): TGCGCCAGCAGCGAACTGCGAGCAGATACGCAGTATTTT. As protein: CASSELRADTQYF.

For the CDR3, the DNA is TGTGCCAGCAGTGAAACGGGGTCCAGCACAGATACGCAGTATTTT. Protein sequence: CASSETGSSTDTQYF. V is TRBV6-1 and J is TRBJ2-3, with a tentative D call TRBD2 (5 bases). The V gene lost 2 bases and the J gene lost 0 bases, with 9 bases spanning the gap. Germline CDR1 reads MNHNS; CDR2 reads SASEGT. There are 15 residues in the CDR3.